The 9 T cell receptor beta chains reported below all come from one sample, sequenced in a study of neurological immune-mediated disorders. MiXCR was run by TCRdb on the 5' RACE reads, yielding one entry per CDR3 protein. The repertoire includes approximately 80,000 distinct CDR3 sequences, over 4.5% of them detected once, and roughly 7.9% sits in the top ten. Regarding time point: longitudinal time-point 2. Sequencing used PBMCs. These receptors all stem from an older woman with multiple sclerosis.

At least ten counts were recorded for this clonotype. The chain employs TRBV27 and TRBJ2-3; possible D gene TRBD1, 6 bases. The germline V and J ends were trimmed by 5 bases and 4 bases, with 13 bases remaining between them. The CDR3 length is 14 residues. Germline V gene sequence: CDR1 MNHEY, CDR2 SMNVEV (reference sequence). The CDR3 nucleotides read TGTGCCAGCAGTCGACAGGCCGGGCCAGATACGCAGTATTTT. This gives the protein CASSRQAGPDTQYF.

This clonotype was picked up many times. The chain joins TRBV5-1 to TRBJ2-1; 10 bases line up with TRBD2. Germline lookup yields CDR1 SGHRS and CDR2 YFSETQ. The CDR3 runs 22 residues. Trimming cost V 4 bases and J 0 bases; bases outside gene matches: 22. The CDR3 here is CASSNLDTGLAGGRSSYNEQFF. CDR3 in DNA: TGCGCCAGCAGCAACCTTGACACGGGCTTAGCGGGGGGACGAAGCTCCTACAATGAGCAGTTCTTC.

Ten or more counts support this clonotype. This rearrangement joins TRBV7-2 to TRBJ1-1; a possible D gene is TRBD1 (5 bases). Trimming removed 1 base from V and 0 bases from J, with 9 bases in between. There are 15 residues in the CDR3. Germline loops: CDR1 SGHTA, CDR2 FQGNSA. The CDR3 coding sequence is TGTGCCAGCAGCTTAGGTGCAGGGATGAACACTGAAGCTTTCTTT. This sequence encodes CASSLGAGMNTEAFF.

This clonotype was counted at least ten times. This rearrangement joins TRBV5-1 to TRBJ2-6; possibly TRBD1 for D (6 bases). Germline assignment: CDR1 SGHRS and CDR2 YFSETQ. The CDR3 loop spans 16 amino acids. V lost 5 bases and J 0 bases, leaving 12 bases between the germline ends. The CDR3 bases are TGCGCCAGCAGAGGGACACCCCTCTCTGGGGCCAACGTCCTGACTTTC. Translation: CASRGTPLSGANVLTF.

This clonotype was seen ten or more times. The rearrangement joins TRBV5-1 to TRBJ2-1; D gene uncertain. Germline V gene sequence: CDR1 SGHRS, CDR2 YFSETQ. The CDR3 runs 14 residues. Between the trimmed V and J ends, which lost 0 bases and 8 bases, there was a span of 12 bases. In nucleotides, the CDR3 is TGCGCCAGCAGCTTGGACCTACGAGACCATGAGCAGTTCTTC. Translated, it gives CASSLDLRDHEQFF.

This clonotype was picked up many times. V gene TRBV20-1 combines with J gene TRBJ1-2; 7 nucleotides align to TRBD1. This CDR3 region has 13 residues. The germline gives CDR1 DFQATT, CDR2 SNEGSKA (reference sequence). Unmatched junction bases numbered 6, after V lost 3 bases and J lost 5 bases. CDR3 in DNA: TGCAGTGCTAGGGGTGACAGGGATTATGGCTACACCTTC. It is translated as CSARGDRDYGYTF.

This clonotype was picked up many times. In nucleotides, the CDR3 is TGTGCCAGCAGTAAGGACAGGAACTATGGCTACACCTTC. Its protein is CASSKDRNYGYTF. The gene calls are TRBV6-6 and TRBJ1-2; 7 bases agree with TRBD1. Germline lookup yields CDR1 MNHNY and CDR2 SVGAGI (reference sequence). CDR3 length equals 13 residues. V lost 5 bases to trimming and J lost 2 bases; unmatched junction nucleotides: 2.

This clonotype was observed many times. The chain couples TRBV12-3 or TRBV12-4 to TRBJ1-5; no clear D gene. The CDR3 has 14 amino acids. Trimming removed 6 bases at V and 0 bases at J, with 9 bases between. The chain's CDR3 is CASRSLGSNQPQHF. CDR3 nucleotide sequence: TGTGCCAGCAGGTCGCTGGGTAGCAATCAGCCCCAGCATTTT.

Ten or more counts support this clonotype. The V gene is TRBV12-3 or TRBV12-4, the J gene TRBJ2-6; 9 bases fit TRBD1. The CDR3 has 18 amino acids. Losses at the gene ends were 2 bases for V and 0 bases for J; bases not matched to a gene: 5. Here the CDR3 DNA reads TGTGCCAGCAGTTTACCCGGACAGGGGAGCTCTGGGGCCAACGTCCTGACTTTC. It specifies CASSLPGQGSSGANVLTF.